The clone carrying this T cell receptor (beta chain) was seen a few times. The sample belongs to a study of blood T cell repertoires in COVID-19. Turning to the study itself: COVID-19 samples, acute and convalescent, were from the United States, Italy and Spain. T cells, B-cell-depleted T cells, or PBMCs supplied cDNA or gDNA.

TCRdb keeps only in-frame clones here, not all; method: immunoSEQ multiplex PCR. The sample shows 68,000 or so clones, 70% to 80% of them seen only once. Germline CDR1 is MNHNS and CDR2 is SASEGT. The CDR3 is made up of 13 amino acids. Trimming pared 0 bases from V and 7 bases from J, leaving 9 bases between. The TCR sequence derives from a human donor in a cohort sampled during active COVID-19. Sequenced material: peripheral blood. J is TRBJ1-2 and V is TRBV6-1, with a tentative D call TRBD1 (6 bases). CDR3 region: CASSEARRGGYTF. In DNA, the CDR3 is TGTGCCAGCAGTGAAGCCCGCAGGGGTGGCTACACCTTC.